This T cell receptor (beta chain) stems from a study of cytomegalovirus exposure and HLA in healthy donors. General study results and limits: V- and J-gene trimming in TCR beta was tied to a missense DCLRE1C variant by an analysis performed later. Per a prior analysis, the majority of TCR beta V segments were productive roughly 90% or roughly 30% of the time.

A note on this clone: Its specificity is not known.

The primer mix had 60 Vbeta and 13 Jbeta primers. Measured with immunoSEQ multiplex PCR; TCRdb has only the in-frame clones, and not every one. The table lists about 130,000 clones, 60% to 80% of them singletons. This CDR3 has 14 amino acids. The V gene lost 5 bases and the J gene lost 0 bases, with 11 bases spanning the gap. Germline CDR1 and CDR2: PRHDT and FYEKMQ (reference sequence). The chain carries TRBV13 and TRBJ2-7; D perhaps matches TRBD2 (6 bases). The sample was PBMCs. This clonotype was obtained from a man aged 25 to 45 in good health and CMV-seronegative. CDR3 residues: CASSPGVSSYEQYF. CDR3 DNA: TGTGCCAGCAGCCCGGGAGTAAGCTCCTACGAGCAGTACTTC. The full variable domain, rest sourced from reference TRBV13 and TRBJ2-7, is AAGVIQSPRHLIKEKRETATLKCYPIPRHDTVYWYQQGPGQDPQFLISFYEKMQSDKGSIPDRFSAQQFSDYHSELNMSSLELGDSALYFCASSPGVSSYEQYFGPGTRLTVT.